This T cell receptor beta chain was identified during a study of blood T cell repertoires in COVID-19. The germline V and J ends were trimmed by 2 bases and 7 bases, with 18 bases remaining between them. CDR1 and CDR2 from the germline V gene are LGHDT and YNNKEL (reference sequence). The CDR3 contains 17 residues. Assay used: immunoSEQ multiplex PCR; TCRdb lists only in-frame clones, some missing. The sample records a few hundred thousand clones, roughly 84% being singletons. This clone was counted a single time. The chain carries TRBV3-1 (or the pseudogene TRBV3-2) and TRBJ1-6, with D perhaps TRBD1 (5 bases). The sample taken for sequencing was peripheral blood. The source of this sequence is a woman older than 75 with acute or convalescent COVID-19. In DNA, the CDR3 is TGTGCCAGCAGCCAAAGCACCGTAAGGGGCCTCAATTCACCCCTCCACTTT. Residues: CASSQSTVRGLNSPLHF.